This note documents a single T cell receptor (beta chain) sequence. Its antigen is not identified. Trimming left V 5 bases short and J 7 bases short, with 12 bases between. Germline CDR1 reads SGHAT; CDR2 reads FQNNGV. This CDR3 region has 13 residues. These data originate in a study of OX40 agonist ivuxolimab in advanced cancers. The overall study: Of the patients, three showed partial responses, one with hepatocellular carcinoma and two with cutaneous melanoma.

This table comes from immunoSEQ multiplex PCR, and its TCRdb copy is limited to in-frame clones, with some not included. This table has just under 80,000 clones, over 75% appearing once. The study's findings and limits: The average count of expanded clones was higher among CD8+ T cells than among CD4+.

The receptor was derived from an adult with an advanced solid tumor such as melanoma, head and neck, liver or kidney cancer. V gene TRBV11-2 combines with J gene TRBJ2-1, with TRBD1 as a possible D gene (5 bases). The starting material was CD4+ or CD8+ T cells sorted from blood, obtained in a trial of the OX40 agonist ivuxolimab. The CDR3 region has the DNA TGTGCCAGCAGCGTTCAATCAGGGAATGAGCAGTTCTTC. It encodes CASSVQSGNEQFF.